The 21 T cell receptor beta chains below come from one sample, sequenced in a study of regulatory T cells in long-lasting Graves disease. For TCR beta, libraries came from iRepertoire HTBI primers and Arm-PCR of CDR3 regions. TCRdb fed the multiplex PCR reads into MiXCR, producing one record per CDR3 protein. The sample holds 500,000 or so distinct CDR3 sequences, 11% to 15% seen once. Stated time point: newly diagnosed GD, antithyroid drugs for less than 3 months. The TCR library was made from RNA that had been extracted from PBMCs in TRIzol. The same data also went into a second study, on T cells in Graves' hyperthyroidism and ophthalmopathy.

Material: peripheral blood mononuclear cells (PBMCs), obtained at new diagnosis, from a patient treated with antithyroid drugs. The receptors come from a woman in her fifties or sixties with Graves disease.

Many counts were recorded for this clonotype. This sequence joins TRBV20-1 and TRBJ2-5, with 12 bases lining up with TRBD2. The CDR3 totals 15 residues. The germline V gene encodes CDR1 DFQATT and CDR2 SNEGSKA (reference sequence). Unmatched junction bases numbered 9, after V lost 6 bases and J lost 4 bases. CDR3 sequence reads: CSAPRLAGAVETQYF. The CDR3, as DNA: TGCAGTGCCCCTCGACTAGCGGGAGCGGTAGAGACCCAGTACTTC.

Many counts were recorded for this clonotype. CDR3 protein: CASSEGPPRNLLYEQYF. CDR3 DNA sequence: TGTGCCAGCAGTGAGGGACCGCCCAGGAATCTGCTGTACGAGCAGTACTTC. The V call is TRBV28, the J call TRBJ2-7; either TRBD1 or TRBD2 may supply D (5 bases each). V dropped 5 bases and J dropped 4 bases, with 24 bases sitting between them. This CDR3 contains 17 residues. Germline lookup yields CDR1 MDHEN and CDR2 SYDVKM.

This clonotype has a count of ten or more. The V call is TRBV7-2, the J call TRBJ2-7, with TRBD2 identical over 11 bases. There are 16 residues in the CDR3. V shed 5 bases, J shed 1 base, and the junction held 7 bases outside the gene matches. The germline gives CDR1 SGHTA, CDR2 FQGNSA. The CDR3 loop reads CASSRHGTSGSYEQYF. CDR3 DNA sequence: TGTGCCAGCAGCAGACACGGGACTAGCGGATCCTACGAGCAGTACTTC.

This clonotype showed up many times. The chain has TRBV28 and TRBJ2-7; a weak D match, TRBD1 (6 bases). The V gene lost 3 bases and the J gene lost 3 bases, with 21 bases spanning the gap. The CDR3 runs to 17 residues. Looked up from germline, CDR1 is MDHEN and CDR2 is SYDVKM. This CDR3 reads CASSFLDSLPLGYEQYF. CDR3 nucleotide sequence: TGTGCCAGCAGTTTTTTGGACAGCCTACCGTTGGGCTACGAGCAGTACTTC.

This chain connects TRBV5-1 to TRBJ2-5, with 7 nucleotides matching TRBD2. After removal of 3 bases from V and 0 bases from J, the junction contained 14 bases not matched to a gene. Per the germline V gene, CDR1 is SGHRS and CDR2 is YFSETQ. There are 18 residues in the CDR3. The CDR3 DNA reads as TGCGCCAGCAGCTGGGTAGGGGCGGGAGCTACGTACCAAGAGACCCAGTACTTC. It translates to CASSWVGAGATYQETQYF.

The sample holds many counts of this clonotype. The rearrangement uses TRBV28 and TRBJ1-1; perhaps TRBD1 as D (5 bases). This CDR3 has 19 amino acids. Germline V gene data show CDR1 as MDHEN and CDR2 as SYDVKM. The germline V and J ends were trimmed by 3 bases and 1 base, with 24 bases remaining between them. The CDR3: CASSFFSGKTTETNTEAFF. The CDR3 coding sequence is TGTGCCAGCAGTTTCTTTTCGGGGAAAACGACAGAGACGAACACTGAAGCTTTCTTT.

This clonotype was recorded many times. V usage is TRBV30 and J usage is TRBJ2-1; D not resolved. The germline V gene encodes CDR1 GTSNPN and CDR2 SVGIG (reference sequence). V was pared by 0 bases and J by 5 bases, with 14 bases between. This CDR3 comprises 15 residues. CDR3 bases: TGTGCCTGGAGTGTCGCTACCAGCGACGACAATGAGCAGTTCTTC. It codes for CAWSVATSDDNEQFF.

This clonotype was found a few times. The V call is TRBV19, the J call TRBJ2-7, with 9 bases identical to TRBD2. Germline CDR1 reads LNHDA; CDR2 reads SQIVND (reference sequence). The CDR3 length is 16 residues. V shed 4 bases and J 2 bases; nucleotides not matched to a gene: 9. The CDR3 spells CASSTKSGRTPYEQYF. The CDR3 DNA sequence: TGTGCCAGTAGTACCAAAAGCGGGAGGACGCCCTACGAGCAGTACTTC.

This clonotype was counted between two and nine times. J is TRBJ2-1 and V is TRBV6-1, with TRBD2 identical over 9 bases. V was pared by 3 bases and J by 8 bases, with 11 bases of the junction left unmatched. This CDR3 spans 16 amino acids. The germline V gene has CDR1 MNHNS and CDR2 SASEGT. This chain's CDR3 is CASSDLSGSSSDEQFF. The CDR3, as DNA: TGTGCCAGCAGTGACCTTAGCGGGAGCTCTAGCGATGAGCAGTTCTTC.

This clonotype was observed many times. The CDR3 spells CASSFLQGYQETQYF. CDR3 in DNA: TGTGCCAGCAGTTTCCTCCAGGGCTATCAAGAGACCCAGTACTTC. The chain couples TRBV27 to TRBJ2-5; tentatively, D is TRBD1 (5 bases). CDR1 is MNHEY and CDR2 is SMNVEV in the germline V gene (reference sequence). The CDR3 spans 15 residues. V was shortened by 3 bases and J by 2 bases, with 13 bases between the two germline ends.

This clonotype was seen a handful of times. The chain joins TRBV28 to TRBJ2-2, with D possibly TRBD2 on 6 matching bases. V shed 5 bases and J shed 4 bases, with 17 bases lying between them. This CDR3 spans 16 amino acids. CDR1 is MDHEN and CDR2 is SYDVKM in the germline V gene. The CDR3 reads CASSKESGSGTGELFF. The CDR3 coding sequence is TGTGCCAGCAGTAAAGAATCCGGGAGCGGCACCGGGGAGCTGTTTTTT.

The chain employs TRBV29-1 and TRBJ2-6, with D tentatively TRBD2 (5 bases). CDR3 size: 14 residues. V was cut by 3 bases and J by 2 bases, with 8 bases left in between. Germline V gene lookup returns CDR1 SQVTM and CDR2 ANQGSEA. This CDR3 reads CSVDSGTGANVLTF. Here the CDR3 DNA reads TGCAGCGTTGATTCCGGGACTGGGGCCAACGTCCTGACTTTC. The complete variable domain, with remaining parts taken from reference TRBV29-1 and TRBJ2-6, reads SAVISQKPSRDICQRGTSLTIQCQVDSQVTMMFWYRQQPGQSLTLIATANQGSEATYESGFVIDKFPISRPNLTFSTLTVSNMSPEDSSIYLCSVDSGTGANVLTFGAGSRLTVL.

The sample holds a few counts of this clonotype. This CDR3 is CASSRTGLLISEQYF. CDR3 sequence (DNA): TGTGCCAGTAGTAGAACCGGACTATTGATCAGCGAGCAGTACTTC. The chain employs TRBV19 and TRBJ2-7; D perhaps matches TRBD2 (6 bases). Trimming pared 4 bases from V and 6 bases from J, leaving 19 bases between. CDR1 and CDR2 (germline): LNHDA, SQIVND (reference sequence). The CDR3 contains 15 residues. The full variable domain, rest sourced from reference TRBV19 and TRBJ2-7, is DGGITQSPKYLFRKEGQNVTLSCEQNLNHDAMYWYRQDPGQGLRLIYYSQIVNDFQKGDIAEGYSVSREKKESFPLTVTSAQKNPTAFYLCASSRTGLLISEQYFGPGTRLTVT.

This clonotype was seen at least ten times. The chain is built from TRBV28 and TRBJ2-7; the match to TRBD2 covers 12 bases. The germline V gene has CDR1 MDHEN and CDR2 SYDVKM. This CDR3 is built from 14 residues. V was clipped by 7 bases and J by 6 bases; unmatched bases: 7. CDR3: CASTLGLAGSEQYF. CDR3 DNA: TGTGCCAGCACCCTAGGACTAGCGGGGAGCGAGCAGTACTTC.

This clonotype was counted between two and nine times. The chain carries TRBV29-1 and TRBJ2-7; D is unclear. The germline V and J ends were trimmed by 7 bases and 0 bases, with 13 bases remaining between them. Germline CDR1 reads SQVTM; CDR2 reads ANQGSEA. The CDR3 has 13 residues. The CDR3 bases are TGCAGCGCCCAGGAACCCAGCTCCTACGAGCAGTACTTC. Encoded protein: CSAQEPSSYEQYF.

This clonotype was seen many times. The J gene is TRBJ2-5, the V gene TRBV18, with unresolved D. The CDR3 sequence is 12 residues long. From germline, CDR1 is KGHSH and CDR2 LQKENI. V was cut by 2 bases and J by 1 base, with 2 bases left in between. This chain's CDR3 is CASSPAQETQYF. The CDR3 region has the DNA TGTGCCAGCTCACCAGCCCAAGAGACCCAGTACTTC. The full variable domain, completed using reference TRBV18 and TRBJ2-5, is NAGVMQNPRHLVRRRGQEARLRCSPMKGHSHVYWYRQLPEEGLKFMVYLQKENIIDESGMPKERFSAEFPKEGPSILRIQQVVRGDSAAYFCASSPAQETQYFGPGTRLLVL.

There are a few counts of this clonotype. V gene TRBV5-6 combines with J gene TRBJ2-5; no clear D gene. The CDR3 sequence is 13 residues long. CDR1 SGHDT and CDR2 YYEEEE come from the germline V gene. Deletions cut 1 base from V and 1 base from J, with 5 bases between. The CDR3 bases are TGTGCCAGCAGCTTGAAGGGCCAAGAGACCCAGTACTTC. Translating it yields CASSLKGQETQYF.

This clonotype was counted many times. The chain links TRBV28 to TRBJ2-4; 7 nucleotides match TRBD1. Germline trimming cut 5 bases from V and 8 bases from J; bases unmatched to any gene: 9. Germline V lookup: CDR1 MDHEN, CDR2 SYDVKM. CDR3 length: 14 amino acids. The CDR3 is CASSEPTGEDIQYF. CDR3 DNA: TGTGCCAGCAGTGAACCCACAGGGGAAGACATTCAGTACTTC.

This clonotype was counted many times. The chain carries TRBV6-1 and TRBJ1-1, with 8 bases aligning to TRBD1. This CDR3 is 13 amino acids long. The V segment lost 6 bases and the J segment 4 bases; nucleotides outside the gene matches: 4. Looked up from germline, CDR1 is MNHNS and CDR2 is SASEGT. This chain's CDR3 is CASRKGTGTEAFF. The CDR3 DNA follows: TGTGCCAGCAGAAAAGGGACAGGCACTGAAGCTTTCTTT.

The V gene is TRBV6-1, the J gene TRBJ2-7; 7 positions agree with TRBD2. CDR3 size: 13 residues. Germline V gene data show CDR1 as MNHNS and CDR2 as SASEGT. Unmatched junction bases numbered 5, after V lost 6 bases and J lost 3 bases. The CDR3 sequence: CASSGTIYYEQYF. The CDR3, as DNA: TGTGCCAGCAGCGGGACTATATACTACGAGCAGTACTTC.

This clonotype came up many times. The CDR3 DNA is TGTGCCAGCTCACAAGGGGACCTCTCCTACGAGCAGTACTTC. This encodes CASSQGDLSYEQYF. This sequence joins TRBV18 and TRBJ2-7; D is possibly TRBD1 or TRBD2 (5 bases each). This CDR3 has 14 amino acids. Trimming took off 4 bases at V and 0 bases at J, with 10 bases between the two ends. In germline, CDR1 is KGHSH, CDR2 LQKENI. The variable domain in full, with the rest retrieved from reference TRBV18 and TRBJ2-7, is NAGVMQNPRHLVRRRGQEARLRCSPMKGHSHVYWYRQLPEEGLKFMVYLQKENIIDESGMPKERFSAEFPKEGPSILRIQQVVRGDSAAYFCASSQGDLSYEQYFGPGTRLTVT.